The text below deals with one T cell receptor (beta chain). Antigen: not known. For the second PCR, which ran for roughly 7 to 11 cycles, a sample-barcoded 5' primer and a J-beta primer mix were used. TCRdb re-called the 5' RACE reads with MiXCR, one entry per CDR3 protein. The sample records 1.5 million to 2 million distinct CDR3 sequences, around 48% being singletons. This entry is derived from a study of blood T cells in healthy people across ages. Study results and caveats: Naive T cell percentage showed a strong correlation with the diversity of TCR beta. Naive CD4+ cells and diversity were both higher in long-lived donors than in aged donors.

This clonotype was sampled from a woman in her 40s in good health. Sequencing was performed on blood.

CDR3 coding DNA: TGCGCCAGCAGCCTATCTAGCGGGACAGGGGGCGGTGAACAGTTCTTC. It is translated as CASSLSSGTGGGEQFF. The chain is built from TRBV5-1 and TRBJ2-1, with 12 bases matching TRBD1. The CDR3 length is 16 residues. J gave up 13 bases and V 4 bases, and 15 bases lay outside the gene matches. CDR1 and CDR2 (germline): SGHRS, YFSETQ. Supplemented by reference TRBV5-1 and TRBJ2-1, the full variable domain reads KAGVTQTPRYLIKTRGQQVTLSCSPISGHRSVSWYQQTPGQGLQFLFEYFSETQRNKGNFPGRFSGRQFSNSRSEMNVSTLELGDSALYLCASSLSSGTGGGEQFFGPGTRLTVL.